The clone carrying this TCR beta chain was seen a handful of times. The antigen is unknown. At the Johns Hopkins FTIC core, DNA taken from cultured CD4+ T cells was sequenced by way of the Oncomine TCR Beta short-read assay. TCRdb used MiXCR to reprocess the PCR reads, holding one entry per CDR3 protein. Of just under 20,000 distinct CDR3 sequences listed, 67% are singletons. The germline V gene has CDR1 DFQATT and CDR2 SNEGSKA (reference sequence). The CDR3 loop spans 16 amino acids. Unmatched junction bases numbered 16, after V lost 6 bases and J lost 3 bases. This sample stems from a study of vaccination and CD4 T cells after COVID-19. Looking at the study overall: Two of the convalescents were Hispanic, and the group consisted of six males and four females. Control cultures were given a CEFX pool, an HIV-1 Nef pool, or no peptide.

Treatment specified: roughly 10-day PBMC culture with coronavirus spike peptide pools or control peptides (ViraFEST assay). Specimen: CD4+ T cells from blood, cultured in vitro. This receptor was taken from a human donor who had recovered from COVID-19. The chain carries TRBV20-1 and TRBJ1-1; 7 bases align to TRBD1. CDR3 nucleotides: TGCAGTGCCAGGGCCGGACAGGCGGGCGTCCACACTGAAGCTTTCTTT. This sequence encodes CSARAGQAGVHTEAFF.